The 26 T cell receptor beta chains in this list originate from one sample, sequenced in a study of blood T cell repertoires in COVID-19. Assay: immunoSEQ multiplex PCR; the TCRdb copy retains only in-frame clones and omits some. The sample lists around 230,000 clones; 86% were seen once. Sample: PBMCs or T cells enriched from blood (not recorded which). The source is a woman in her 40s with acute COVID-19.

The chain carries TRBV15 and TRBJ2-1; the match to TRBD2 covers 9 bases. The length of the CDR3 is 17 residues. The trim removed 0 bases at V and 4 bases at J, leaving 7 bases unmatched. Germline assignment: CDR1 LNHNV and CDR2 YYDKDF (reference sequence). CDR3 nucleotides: TGTGCCACCAGCAGAGATCCCCCCGCGGGGGGGTACAATGAGCAGTTCTTC. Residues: CATSRDPPAGGYNEQFF. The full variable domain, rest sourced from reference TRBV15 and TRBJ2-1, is DAMVIQNPRYQVTQFGKPVTLSCSQTLNHNVMYWYQQKSSQAPKLLFHYYDKDFNNEADTPDNFQSRRPNTSFCFLDIRSPGLGDTAMYLCATSRDPPAGGYNEQFFGPGTRLTVL.

CDR3 amino acids: CASSQDSGSYEQYF. In nucleotides, the CDR3 is TGTGCCAGCAGCCAAGATTCAGGCTCCTACGAGCAGTACTTC. The chain is built from TRBV3-1 (or the pseudogene TRBV3-2) and TRBJ2-7; D gene ambiguous. This CDR3 region has 14 residues. V lost 0 bases and J lost 0, with 6 bases in between. Germline V CDR1 and CDR2: LGHDT, YNNKEL (reference sequence).

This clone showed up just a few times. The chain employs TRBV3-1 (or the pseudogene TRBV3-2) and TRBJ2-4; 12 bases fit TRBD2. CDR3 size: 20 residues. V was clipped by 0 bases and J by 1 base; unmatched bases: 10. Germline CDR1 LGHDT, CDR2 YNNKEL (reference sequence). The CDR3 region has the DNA TGTGCCAGCAGCCAAGATTCCCTAGCGGGAGGGCCGAGGGCCAAAAACATTCAGTACTTC. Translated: CASSQDSLAGGPRAKNIQYF.

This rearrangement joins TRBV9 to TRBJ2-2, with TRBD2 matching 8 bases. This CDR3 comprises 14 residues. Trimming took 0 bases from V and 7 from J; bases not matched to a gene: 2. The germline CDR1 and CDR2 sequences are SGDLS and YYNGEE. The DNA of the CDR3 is TGTGCCAGCAGCGTAGTTAGCGGGGACGGGGAGCTGTTTTTT. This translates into CASSVVSGDGELFF. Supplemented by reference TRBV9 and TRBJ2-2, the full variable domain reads DSGVTQTPKHLITATGQRVTLRCSPRSGDLSVYWYQQSLDQGLQFLIQYYNGEERAKGNILERFSAQQFPDLHSELNLSSLELGDSALYFCASSVVSGDGELFFGEGSRLTVL.

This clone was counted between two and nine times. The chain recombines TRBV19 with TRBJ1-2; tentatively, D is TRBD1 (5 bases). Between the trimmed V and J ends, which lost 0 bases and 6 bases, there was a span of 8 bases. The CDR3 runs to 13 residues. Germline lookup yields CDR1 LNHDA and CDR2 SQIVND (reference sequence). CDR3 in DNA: TGTGCCAGTAGTATAGATCAGGGCGATGGCTACACCTTC. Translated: CASSIDQGDGYTF.

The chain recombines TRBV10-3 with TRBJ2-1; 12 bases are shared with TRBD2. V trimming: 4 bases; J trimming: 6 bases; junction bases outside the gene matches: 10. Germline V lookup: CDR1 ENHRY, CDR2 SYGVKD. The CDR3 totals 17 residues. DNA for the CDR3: TGTGCCATCAGTGTTTCTTCTAGCGGGAGGGCCTCCAATGAGCAGTTCTTC. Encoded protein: CAISVSSSGRASNEQFF.

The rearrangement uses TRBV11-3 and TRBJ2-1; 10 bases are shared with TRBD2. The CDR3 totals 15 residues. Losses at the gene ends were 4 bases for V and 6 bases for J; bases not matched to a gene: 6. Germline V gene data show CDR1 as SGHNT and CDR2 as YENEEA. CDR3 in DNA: TGTGCCAGCAGCTCGGGACTAGCGAGCGTCAATGAGCAGTTCTTC. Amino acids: CASSSGLASVNEQFF. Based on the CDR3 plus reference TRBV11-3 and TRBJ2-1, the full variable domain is EAGVVQSPRYKIIEKKQPVAFWCNPISGHNTLYWYLQNLGQGPELLIRYENEEAVDDSQLPKDRFSAERLKGVDSTLKIQPAELGDSAVYLCASSSGLASVNEQFFGPGTRLTVL.

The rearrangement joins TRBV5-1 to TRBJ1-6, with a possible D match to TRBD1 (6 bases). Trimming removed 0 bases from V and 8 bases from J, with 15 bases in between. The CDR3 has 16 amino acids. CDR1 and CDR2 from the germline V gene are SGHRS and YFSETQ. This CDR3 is CASSLARYRADSPLHF. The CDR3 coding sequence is TGCGCCAGCAGCTTGGCTCGGTACAGGGCGGATTCACCCCTCCACTTT.

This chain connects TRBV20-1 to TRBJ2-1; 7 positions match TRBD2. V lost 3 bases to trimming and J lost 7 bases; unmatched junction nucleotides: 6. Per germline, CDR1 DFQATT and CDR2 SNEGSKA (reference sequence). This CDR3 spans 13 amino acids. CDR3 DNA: TGCAGTGCTAGTGCGGGAGTGAGTAATGAGCAGTTCTTC. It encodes CSASAGVSNEQFF.

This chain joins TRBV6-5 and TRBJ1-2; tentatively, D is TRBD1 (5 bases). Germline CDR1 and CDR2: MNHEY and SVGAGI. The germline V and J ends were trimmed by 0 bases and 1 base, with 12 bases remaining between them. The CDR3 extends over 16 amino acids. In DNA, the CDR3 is TGTGCCAGCAGTTACTCAGTGACAGAGCTTAACTATGGCTACACCTTC. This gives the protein CASSYSVTELNYGYTF.

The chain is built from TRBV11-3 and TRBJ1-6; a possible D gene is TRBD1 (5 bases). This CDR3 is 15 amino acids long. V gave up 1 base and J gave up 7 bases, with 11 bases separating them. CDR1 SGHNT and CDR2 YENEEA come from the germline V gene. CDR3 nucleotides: TGTGCCAGCAGCTTAGCCTTGGGGGGAAATTCACCCCTCCACTTT. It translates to CASSLALGGNSPLHF.

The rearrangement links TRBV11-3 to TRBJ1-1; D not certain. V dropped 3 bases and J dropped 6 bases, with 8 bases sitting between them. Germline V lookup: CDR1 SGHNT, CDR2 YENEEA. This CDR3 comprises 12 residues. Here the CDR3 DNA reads TGTGCCAGCAGCTTGGTGAGCGCTGAAGCTTTCTTT. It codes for CASSLVSAEAFF. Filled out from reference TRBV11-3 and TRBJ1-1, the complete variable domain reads EAGVVQSPRYKIIEKKQPVAFWCNPISGHNTLYWYLQNLGQGPELLIRYENEEAVDDSQLPKDRFSAERLKGVDSTLKIQPAELGDSAVYLCASSLVSAEAFFGQGTRLTVV.

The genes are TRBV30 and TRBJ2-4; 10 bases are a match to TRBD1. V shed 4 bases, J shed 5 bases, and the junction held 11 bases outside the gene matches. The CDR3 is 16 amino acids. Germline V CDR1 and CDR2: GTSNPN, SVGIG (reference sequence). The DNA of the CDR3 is TGTGCCTGGAACTCTGGGACCGGGACAGGGGAAAACATTCAGTACTTC. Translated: CAWNSGTGTGENIQYF.

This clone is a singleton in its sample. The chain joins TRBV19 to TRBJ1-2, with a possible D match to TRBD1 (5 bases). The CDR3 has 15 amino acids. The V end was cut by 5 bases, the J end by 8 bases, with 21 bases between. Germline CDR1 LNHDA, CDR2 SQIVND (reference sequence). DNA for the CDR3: TGTGCCAGTAGTCCGCCCCAGGAGGGGCGCGTCGGCTACACCTTC. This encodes CASSPPQEGRVGYTF.

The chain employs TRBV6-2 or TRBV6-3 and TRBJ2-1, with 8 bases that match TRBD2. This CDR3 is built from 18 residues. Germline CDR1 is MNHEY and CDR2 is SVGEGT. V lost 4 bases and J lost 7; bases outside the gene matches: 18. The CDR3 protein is CASSSRPSTSENGNEQFF. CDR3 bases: TGTGCCAGCAGTTCGCGCCCTTCGACTAGCGAGAACGGGAATGAGCAGTTCTTC.

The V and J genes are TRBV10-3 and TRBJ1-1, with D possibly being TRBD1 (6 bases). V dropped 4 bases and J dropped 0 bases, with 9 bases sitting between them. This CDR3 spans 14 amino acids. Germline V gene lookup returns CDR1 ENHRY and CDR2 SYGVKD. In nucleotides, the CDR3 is TGTGCCATCAGTGCCGACAGGATGAACACTGAAGCTTTCTTT. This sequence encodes CAISADRMNTEAFF.

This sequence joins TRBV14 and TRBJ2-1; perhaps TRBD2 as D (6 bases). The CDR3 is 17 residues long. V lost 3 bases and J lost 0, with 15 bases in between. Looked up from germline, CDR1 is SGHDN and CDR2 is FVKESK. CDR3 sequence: CASSHPGAGSSYNEQFF. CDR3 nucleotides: TGTGCCAGCAGCCATCCCGGGGCGGGGAGCTCCTACAATGAGCAGTTCTTC. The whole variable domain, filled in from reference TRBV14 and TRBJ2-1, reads EAGVTQFPSHSVIEKGQTVTLRCDPISGHDNLYWYRRVMGKEIKFLLHFVKESKQDESGMPNNRFLAERTGGTYSTLKVQPAELEDSGVYFCASSHPGAGSSYNEQFFGPGTRLTVL.

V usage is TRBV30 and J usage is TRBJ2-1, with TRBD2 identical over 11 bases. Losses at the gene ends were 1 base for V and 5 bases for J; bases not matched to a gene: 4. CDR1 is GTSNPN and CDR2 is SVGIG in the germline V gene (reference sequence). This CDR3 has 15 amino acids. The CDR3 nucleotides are TGTGCCTGGAGTGCAGGGACTAGCGGCAACAATGAGCAGTTCTTC. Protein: CAWSAGTSGNNEQFF.

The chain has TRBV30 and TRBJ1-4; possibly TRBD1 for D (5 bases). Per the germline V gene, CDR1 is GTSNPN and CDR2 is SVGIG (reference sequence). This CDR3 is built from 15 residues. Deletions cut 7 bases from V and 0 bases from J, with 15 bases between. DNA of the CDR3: TGTGCCTCCCTTGGGGCCCCTCCAACTAATGAAAAACTGTTTTTT. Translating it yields CASLGAPPTNEKLFF.

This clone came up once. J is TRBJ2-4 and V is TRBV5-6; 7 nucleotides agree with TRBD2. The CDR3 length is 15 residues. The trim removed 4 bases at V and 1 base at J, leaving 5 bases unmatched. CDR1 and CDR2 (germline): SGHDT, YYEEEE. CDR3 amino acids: CASSTVRGAKNIQYF. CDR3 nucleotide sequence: TGTGCCAGCAGCACCGTGCGGGGGGCCAAAAACATTCAGTACTTC.

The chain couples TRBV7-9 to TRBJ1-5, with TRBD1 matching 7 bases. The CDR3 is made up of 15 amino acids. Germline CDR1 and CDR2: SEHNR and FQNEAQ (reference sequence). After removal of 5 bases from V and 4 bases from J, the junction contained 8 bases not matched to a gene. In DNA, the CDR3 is TGTGCCAGCAGCACCGCAGGGGGTGGTAATCAGCCCCAGCATTTT. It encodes CASSTAGGGNQPQHF.

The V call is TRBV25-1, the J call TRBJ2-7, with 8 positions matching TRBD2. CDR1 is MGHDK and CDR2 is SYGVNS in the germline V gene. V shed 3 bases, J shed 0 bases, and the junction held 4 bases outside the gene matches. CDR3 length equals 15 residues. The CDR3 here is CASSEKRELSYEQYF. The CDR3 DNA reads TGTGCCAGCAGTGAGAAGCGGGAGCTCTCCTACGAGCAGTACTTC.

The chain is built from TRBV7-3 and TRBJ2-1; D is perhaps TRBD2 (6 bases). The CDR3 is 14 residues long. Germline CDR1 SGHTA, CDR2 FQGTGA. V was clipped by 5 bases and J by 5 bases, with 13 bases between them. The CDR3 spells CASSTGVADNEQFF. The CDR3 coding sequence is TGTGCCAGCAGCACGGGGGTAGCGGACAATGAGCAGTTCTTC.

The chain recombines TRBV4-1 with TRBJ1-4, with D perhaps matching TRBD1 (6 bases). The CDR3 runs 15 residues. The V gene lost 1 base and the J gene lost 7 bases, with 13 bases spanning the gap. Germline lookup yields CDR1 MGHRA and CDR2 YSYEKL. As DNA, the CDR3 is TGCGCCAGCAGCCAAGTGTACAGGGAAAGTGAAAAACTGTTTTTT. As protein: CASSQVYRESEKLFF.

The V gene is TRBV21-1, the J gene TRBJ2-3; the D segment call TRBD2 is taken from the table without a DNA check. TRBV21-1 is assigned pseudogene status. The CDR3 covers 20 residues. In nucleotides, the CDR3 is TGTGCCAGCAGCAAAAAAGGAGGAGGTGACCAGCGACTTGTGGGAGATACGCAGTATTTT. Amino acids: CASSKKGGGDQRLVGDTQYF.

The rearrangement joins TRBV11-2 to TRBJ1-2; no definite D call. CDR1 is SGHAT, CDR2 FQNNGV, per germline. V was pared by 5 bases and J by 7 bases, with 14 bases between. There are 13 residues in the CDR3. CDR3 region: CASSPEPGGGYTF. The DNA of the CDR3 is TGTGCCAGCAGCCCCGAACCCGGAGGTGGCTACACCTTC. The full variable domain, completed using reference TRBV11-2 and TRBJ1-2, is EAGVAQSPRYKIIEKRQSVAFWCNPISGHATLYWYQQILGQGPKLLIQFQNNGVVDDSQLPKDRFSAERLKGVDSTLKIQPAKLEDSAVYLCASSPEPGGGYTFGSGTRLTVV.